Below are 5 T cell receptor beta chains sequenced from a single sample in a study of CD8 T cells in ankylosing spondylitis. From the 5' RACE reads, TCRdb called clonotypes with MiXCR, one entry per CDR3 protein. The sample records 250,000 or so distinct CDR3 sequences, over 15% being singletons. The sequencing input was blood, either unsorted or a sorted T cell fraction (not recorded which). These receptors came from a male donor with ankylosing spondylitis or in good health (not recorded which).

This clonotype was recorded many times. The chain joins TRBV29-1 to TRBJ2-7; 10 bases align to TRBD2. Germline assignment: CDR1 SQVTM and CDR2 ANQGSEA. This CDR3 is 15 amino acids long. V shed 0 bases and J 1 base; nucleotides not matched to a gene: 3. The CDR3 spells CSVEESGRESYEQYF. CDR3 DNA: TGCAGCGTTGAAGAAAGCGGGAGGGAATCCTACGAGCAGTACTTC.

In this sample, this clonotype turned up a few times. The rearrangement joins TRBV12-3 or TRBV12-4 to TRBJ2-7, with a weak D call TRBD1 (6 bases). The germline V and J ends were trimmed by 6 bases and 5 bases, with 20 bases remaining between them. The CDR3 is 15 amino acids. Here the CDR3 reads CASRIGAGVGHEQYF. CDR3 coding DNA: TGTGCCAGCAGGATTGGGGCAGGGGTCGGCCACGAGCAGTACTTC.

To note about this clonotype: A read error may explain this, as a much larger clone is one base away. The chain employs TRBV9 and TRBJ1-6; a possible D gene is TRBD1 (6 bases). Trimming removed 7 bases at V and 7 bases at J, with 15 bases between. The CDR3 has 14 amino acids. Germline assignment: CDR1 SGDLS and CDR2 YYNGEE. CDR3 nucleotides: TGTGCCAGCGTTACGGGGGGGGCGAATTCACCCCTCCACTTT. Protein product: CASVTGGANSPLHF.

This clonotype was found a few times. The CDR3, as DNA: TGTGCCAGCAGCCAAGATCGAGGGGGCGGGAGCTACGAGCAGTACTTC. This gives the protein CASSQDRGGGSYEQYF. J is TRBJ2-7 and V is TRBV4-2; D may correspond to TRBD1 or TRBD2 (7 bases each). The germline gives CDR1 LGHNA, CDR2 YNFKEQ. Trimming shortened V by 0 bases and J by 3 bases, and 15 bases separated the two germline ends. The CDR3 is made up of 16 amino acids.

This clonotype showed up just a few times. The chain uses TRBV11-2 and TRBJ2-7; maybe TRBD1 (5 bases). The length of the CDR3 is 16 residues. V was trimmed by 5 bases and J by 3 bases, leaving 20 bases between them. Per the germline V gene, CDR1 is SGHAT and CDR2 is FQNNGV. This CDR3 reads CASSLGLGAGIYEQYF. The CDR3 nucleotides read TGTGCCAGCAGCCTAGGGCTTGGGGCAGGGATCTACGAGCAGTACTTC.